Here is one T cell receptor beta chain with its context. Its target is unknown. Sequencing used immunoSEQ multiplex PCR; TCRdb keeps in-frame clones, though not all of them. Here the sample spans tens of thousands of clones, approximately 81% being singletons. This specimen comes from a study of OX40 agonist ivuxolimab in advanced cancers. Study as a whole: Three patients got partial responses; one had hepatocellular carcinoma and two had cutaneous melanoma. Overall study results and limits: Averaging showed that CD8+ T cells had more expanded clones than CD4+ did.

There are 16 residues in the CDR3. The germline V gene has CDR1 LGHNA and CDR2 YSLEER. V lost 0 bases to trimming and J lost 1 base, with 10 bases between them. The receptor was derived from an adult with an advanced solid tumor such as melanoma, head and neck, liver or kidney cancer. The rearrangement uses TRBV4-3 and TRBJ1-3; TRBD1 is a possible D gene (6 bases). This sample comprised CD4+ or CD8+ T cells sorted from blood, obtained in a trial of the OX40 agonist ivuxolimab. CDR3 sequence reads: CASSQDKTGSGNTIYF. CDR3 nucleotide sequence: TGCGCCAGCAGCCAAGATAAGACAGGATCTGGAAACACCATATATTTT.